Listed below are T cell receptor beta chains from one sample, sequenced in a study of control samples from healthy donors and cancer patients. Here immunoSEQ multiplex PCR was the method, and the copy in TCRdb shows in-frame clones only, minus some. The table has about 120,000 clones, around 89% seen once. The material sequenced was blood. The receptors derive from a woman between 70 and 85 years old in good health. CDR3s include the opening cysteine and the closing phenylalanine or tryptophan. Fields, in order: V gene, clone size, J gene, CDR3 length, D gene, CDR3 DNA, CDR3 protein. The D gene is left open where the match is weak. A clone size is listed for some rows: how often the clone was seen (once, few, many), or a class if it is expanded.

V: TRBV24-1
size: NA
J: TRBJ1-5
length: 14
D: TRBD1
DNA: TGTGCCACCAGTGAAGGGACAGGGGATCAGCCCCAGCATTTT
CDR3: CATSEGTGDQPQHF

V: TRBV2
size: NA
J: TRBJ2-3
length: 15
D: TRBD1
DNA: TGTGCCGGCTCCGACCGGGACAGGGGGACAGATACGCAGTATTTT
CDR3: CAGSDRDRGTDTQYF

V: TRBV7-9
size: NA
J: TRBJ2-7
length: 21
D: TRBD2
DNA: TGTGCCAGCAGCAGCATAGGGCGGGCCGGGGGGGCCACTTCTCCGTACGACGAGCAGTACTTC
CDR3: CASSSIGRAGGATSPYDEQYF

V: TRBV3-1/TRBV3-2
size: NA
J: TRBJ2-7
length: 15
D: NA
DNA: TGTGCCAGCAGCCCGCAGGGTTCCACCTCCTACGAGCAGTACTTC
CDR3: CASSPQGSTSYEQYF

V: TRBV4-2
size: NA
J: TRBJ1-1
length: 13
D: NA
DNA: TGTGCCAGCAGCTTACGTGGGGACACTGAAGCTTTCTTT
CDR3: CASSLRGDTEAFF

V: TRBV5-1
size: NA
J: TRBJ2-5
length: 14
D: TRBD2
DNA: TGCGCCAGCAGCGCAGCGGGGGCCGGGGAGACCCAGTACTTC
CDR3: CASSAAGAGETQYF

V: TRBV3-1/TRBV3-2
size: NA
J: TRBJ2-7
length: 14
D: TRBD2
DNA: TGTGCCAGCAGCCGTGGGACTAGCCCCAACGAGCAGTACTTC
CDR3: CASSRGTSPNEQYF

V: TRBV4-1
size: NA
J: TRBJ1-2
length: 15
D: NA
DNA: TGCGCCAGCAGCCCAGCTCGGACCTCTAACTATGGCTACACCTTC
CDR3: CASSPARTSNYGYTF

V: TRBV10-2
size: NA
J: TRBJ2-7
length: 14
D: NA
DNA: TGCGCCAGCAGTGAGTTAGGGGTTAACTACGAGCAGTACTTC
CDR3: CASSELGVNYEQYF

V: TRBV20-1
size: NA
J: TRBJ2-5
length: 14
D: TRBD1
DNA: TGCAGTGCTAGTAGACAGGGGGAGCAAGAGACCCAGTACTTC
CDR3: CSASRQGEQETQYF

V: TRBV6-6
size: NA
J: TRBJ1-3
length: 17
D: NA
DNA: TGTGCCAGCAGTCCTGTCCAGGGCCACTTCTCTGGAAACACCATATATTTT
CDR3: CASSPVQGHFSGNTIYF

V: TRBV6-1
size: NA
J: TRBJ2-2
length: 17
D: TRBD1
DNA: TGTGCCAGCAGTGAACCACGGACAGGGGACAACACCGGGGAGCTGTTTTTT
CDR3: CASSEPRTGDNTGELFF

V: TRBV9
size: NA
J: TRBJ2-3
length: 15
D: NA
DNA: TGTGCCAGCAGCGTAGCTACTGGGGCGGCAGATACGCAGTATTTT
CDR3: CASSVATGAADTQYF

V: TRBV18
size: NA
J: TRBJ1-4
length: 15
D: NA
DNA: TGTGCCAGCTCACCACCGGACGGGGGAGGTGAAAAACTGTTTTTT
CDR3: CASSPPDGGGEKLFF

V: TRBV7-8
size: NA
J: TRBJ1-6
length: 13
D: NA
DNA: TGTGAGAACGGGAGAGTCGATAATTCACCCCTCCACTTT
CDR3: CENGRVDNSPLHF

V: TRBV5-6
size: NA
J: TRBJ2-1
length: 12
D: NA
DNA: TGTGCCAGCAGCTTGCGGGCCGGAGAGCAGTTCTTC
CDR3: CASSLRAGEQFF

V: TRBV5-1
size: once
J: TRBJ1-2
length: 17
D: TRBD1
DNA: TGCGCCAGCAGCTTGGAAGGGACAGGGCGTACTAACTATGGCTACACCTTC
CDR3: CASSLEGTGRTNYGYTF

V: TRBV7-2
size: NA
J: TRBJ1-1
length: 15
D: NA
DNA: TGTGCCAGCAGCTTATATGAGACGGTGAACACTGAAGCTTTCTTT
CDR3: CASSLYETVNTEAFF

V: TRBV27
size: few
J: TRBJ2-1
length: 14
D: NA
DNA: TGTGCCAGCAGTTTAAGACCGATCTACAATGAGCAGTTCTTC
CDR3: CASSLRPIYNEQFF

V: TRBV4-3
size: NA
J: TRBJ1-2
length: 15
D: TRBD1
DNA: TGCGCCAGCAGCCAGAGCATGACAGGGGGCTATGGCTACACCTTC
CDR3: CASSQSMTGGYGYTF

V: TRBV27
size: once
J: TRBJ2-3
length: 11
D: NA
DNA: TGTGCCAGCAGTACCCCTCCAAGACAGTATTTT
CDR3: CASSTPPRQYF

V: TRBV5-1
size: NA
J: TRBJ1-1
length: 13
D: NA
DNA: TGCGCCAGCAGCTTGGGGTTTGGCACTGAAGCTTTCTTT
CDR3: CASSLGFGTEAFF

V: TRBV3-1/TRBV3-2
size: NA
J: TRBJ1-6
length: 14
D: NA
DNA: TGTGCCAGCAGCCAAGCCCAGGGGAATTCACCCCTCCACTTT
CDR3: CASSQAQGNSPLHF

V: TRBV5-1
size: NA
J: TRBJ2-1
length: 16
D: TRBD1
DNA: TGCGCCAGCAGCTCCACGACAGGGTCCGGCTACAATGAGCAGTTCTTC
CDR3: CASSSTTGSGYNEQFF

V: TRBV28
size: NA
J: TRBJ1-5
length: 15
D: TRBD1
DNA: TGTGCCAGCAGAGCCGGGGACAGGGATTATCAGCCCCAGCATTTT
CDR3: CASRAGDRDYQPQHF

V: TRBV6-5
size: NA
J: TRBJ1-2
length: 15
D: NA
DNA: TGTGCCAGCAGAACGCCTGGACAGACAAGCTATGGCTACACCTTC
CDR3: CASRTPGQTSYGYTF

V: TRBV5-4
size: NA
J: TRBJ2-3
length: 19
D: TRBD2
DNA: TGTGCCAGCAGCTTGGCCAGAACTAGCGGGGGGGCCAGCACAGATACGCAGTATTTT
CDR3: CASSLARTSGGASTDTQYF

V: TRBV7-9
size: few
J: TRBJ2-1
length: 15
D: NA
DNA: TGTGCCAGCAGCTTAACAACAGGACAGCACAATGAGCAGTTCTTC
CDR3: CASSLTTGQHNEQFF

V: TRBV21-1
size: NA
J: TRBJ2-7
length: 15
D: NA
DNA: TGTGCCAGCAGCAGTTTAGGGCCTTTCTCCCGGGAGCAGTACTTC
CDR3: CASSSLGPFSREQYF

V: TRBV11-2
size: NA
J: TRBJ2-2
length: 15
D: NA
DNA: TGTGCCAGCAGCTTAGAAGGACAGATGCCCGGGGAGCTGTTTTTT
CDR3: CASSLEGQMPGELFF

V: TRBV11-2
size: NA
J: TRBJ2-5
length: 14
D: TRBD2
DNA: TGTGCCAGCAGCTTTGTACCAGCGGGGGAGGCCCAGTACTTC
CDR3: CASSFVPAGEAQYF

V: TRBV24-1
size: NA
J: TRBJ1-1
length: 11
D: NA
DNA: TGTGCCACCAGTGATGGGGTTGGGACTTTCTTT
CDR3: CATSDGVGTFF

V: TRBV7-6
size: NA
J: TRBJ1-1
length: 14
D: TRBD1
DNA: TGTGCCAGCAGCAACGGACAGGGCCACACTGAAGCTTTCTTT
CDR3: CASSNGQGHTEAFF